The clone carrying this T cell receptor (beta chain) showed up just a few times. Antigen unknown. This specimen belongs to a study of human T cells and chemical hapten exposure. Study context: Alopecia universalis, totalis or areata was present in patients who were mostly female. Study conclusions and caveats: There was alopecia in the donors, so their immune response may differ from that of healthy people.

Unique molecular identifiers were affixed to discrete cDNA molecules within the library. TCRdb recomputed calls from the RACE reads with MiXCR, one row per CDR3 protein. The profile shows approximately 60,000 distinct CDR3 sequences, around 10% of them singletons. The sample's time point: pre-sensitization, week 0. The treatment: therapeutic diphenylcyclopropenone sensitization with weekly scalp DPC. The donor pool consisted of alopecia patients aged 18 to 70 years, considered suitable for DPC. Germline CDR1 is SNHLY and CDR2 is FYNNEI. Deletions cut 11 bases from V and 3 bases from J, with 6 bases between. This CDR3 has 10 amino acids.

The clonotype comes from a man between 40 and 49 years old with alopecia areata. Some clones in this sample may be carry-over from other donors' samples. The sample consisted of whole blood, taken in connection with sensitization to the hapten diphenylcyclopropenone (DPC). V is TRBV2 and J is TRBJ2-3; D perhaps matches TRBD2 (6 bases). DNA of the CDR3: TGTGCCGGAGGGACAGATACGCAGTATTTT. It codes for CAGGTDTQYF.